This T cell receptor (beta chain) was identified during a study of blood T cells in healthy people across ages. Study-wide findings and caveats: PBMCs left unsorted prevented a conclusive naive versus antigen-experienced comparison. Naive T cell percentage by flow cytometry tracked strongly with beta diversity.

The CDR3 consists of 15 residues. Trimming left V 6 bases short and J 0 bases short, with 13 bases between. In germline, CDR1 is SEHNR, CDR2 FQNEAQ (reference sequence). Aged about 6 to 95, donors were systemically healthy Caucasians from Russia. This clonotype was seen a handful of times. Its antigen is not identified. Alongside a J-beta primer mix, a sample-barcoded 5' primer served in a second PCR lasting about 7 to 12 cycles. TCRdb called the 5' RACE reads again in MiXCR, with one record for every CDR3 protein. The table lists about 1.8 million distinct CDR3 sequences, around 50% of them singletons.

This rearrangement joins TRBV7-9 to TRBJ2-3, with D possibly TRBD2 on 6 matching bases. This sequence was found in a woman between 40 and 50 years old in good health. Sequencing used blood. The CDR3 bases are TGTGCCAGCAGTTTCGGGGGATCGAGCACAGATACGCAGTATTTT. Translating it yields CASSFGGSSTDTQYF.